Below, 10 T cell receptor beta chains from the same sample are listed, as sequenced in a study of CD8 T cells in ankylosing spondylitis. Their antigen targets remain unknown. MiXCR, applied by TCRdb to the 5' RACE reads, yields one record per CDR3 protein. The top ten clones hold 0.89% of a sample with 450,000 or so distinct CDR3 sequences, approximately 26% of them seen once. Whole-study results and caveats: What appeared characteristic of ankylosing spondylitis blood was a TCR beta motif of eight highly homologous variants.

Sequencing was carried out using blood, either unsorted or a sorted T cell fraction (not recorded which). Receptors were obtained from a male donor with ankylosing spondylitis.

The chain has TRBV27 and TRBJ2-3; D perhaps matches TRBD2 (5 bases). V was cut by 5 bases and J by 0 bases, with 12 bases left in between. This CDR3 has 15 residues. Germline CDR1 MNHEY, CDR2 SMNVEV (reference sequence). The CDR3: CASSLGVLSTDTQYF. The CDR3 nucleotides are TGTGCCAGCAGTCTGGGAGTGCTCAGCACAGATACGCAGTATTTT.

V gene TRBV11-3 combines with J gene TRBJ1-6; the D gene is possibly TRBD1 (5 bases). Germline V gene sequence: CDR1 SGHNT, CDR2 YENEEA. The V end lost 3 bases, the J end lost 7 bases, and 13 bases lay between the germline ends. The CDR3 is made up of 15 amino acids. The CDR3 bases are TGTGCCAGCAGCTTGGGGCTCATTGGGAATTCACCCCTCCACTTT. Residues: CASSLGLIGNSPLHF.

The gene calls are TRBV7-2 and TRBJ2-3; TRBD2 is a possible D gene (6 bases). Trimming shortened V by 7 bases and J by 2 bases, and 13 bases separated the two germline ends. The CDR3 consists of 14 residues. Germline values: CDR1 SGHTA, CDR2 FQGNSA. CDR3: CASTLGTYTDTQYF. The CDR3 DNA reads TGTGCCAGCACATTGGGGACTTACACAGATACGCAGTATTTT.

In its sample, this clonotype was seen a few times. The chain links TRBV5-1 to TRBJ2-6; 8 nucleotides match TRBD1. V was pared by 4 bases and J by 2 bases, with 2 bases of the junction left unmatched. Germline assignment: CDR1 SGHRS and CDR2 YFSETQ. The CDR3 covers 15 residues. As DNA, the CDR3 is TGCGCCAGCAGCATACAGGGGGCTGGGGCCAACGTCCTGACTTTC. This sequence encodes CASSIQGAGANVLTF.

This clonotype was seen only a few times. This chain connects TRBV20-1 to TRBJ2-7, with 13 bases lining up with TRBD2. The CDR3 extends over 14 amino acids. Germline CDR1 is DFQATT and CDR2 is SNEGSKA (reference sequence). Trimming removed 6 bases from V and 5 bases from J; junction bases left unmatched: 7. The CDR3 here is CSAKTGTSGDEQYF. The CDR3 DNA reads as TGCAGTGCAAAGACCGGGACTAGCGGGGACGAGCAGTACTTC.

This clonotype was found a few times. The gene calls are TRBV5-1 and TRBJ2-3; D possibly corresponds to TRBD2 (5 bases). The CDR3 sequence is 13 residues long. V lost 4 bases and J 6 bases, leaving 12 bases between the germline ends. Per the germline V gene, CDR1 is SGHRS and CDR2 is YFSETQ. CDR3 in amino acids: CASSRSSVDTQYF. The CDR3 nucleotides are TGCGCCAGCAGCCGAAGTAGCGTGGATACGCAGTATTTT.

This clonotype was seen a few times. In nucleotides, the CDR3 is TGTGCCACCAGTGATGTGGGGCTAGCGGGAGTTAATGAGCAGTTCTTC. Protein sequence: CATSDVGLAGVNEQFF. J is TRBJ2-1 and V is TRBV24-1; 10 nucleotides match TRBD2. V shed 3 bases and J 7 bases; nucleotides not matched to a gene: 8. CDR1 is KGHDR, CDR2 SFDVKD, per germline. This CDR3 spans 16 amino acids.

V is TRBV6-5 and J is TRBJ1-4; 8 nucleotides line up with TRBD1. CDR1 is MNHEY, CDR2 SVGAGI, per germline. This CDR3 contains 17 residues. J was trimmed by 3 bases and V by 0 bases; bases with no gene match: 6. The CDR3 region is CASSYSPGQGANEKLFF. CDR3 nucleotides: TGTGCCAGCAGTTACTCCCCTGGACAGGGCGCTAATGAAAAACTGTTTTTT.

V and J are TRBV2 and TRBJ1-4; 9 nucleotides align to TRBD1. The CDR3 length is 15 residues. CDR1 SNHLY and CDR2 FYNNEI come from the germline V gene. V was clipped by 6 bases and J by 7 bases; unmatched bases: 9. As DNA, the CDR3 is TGTGCCAGCAGGCCGATGGGACAGGGTGGTGAAAAACTGTTTTTT. Residues: CASRPMGQGGEKLFF.

This rearrangement joins TRBV20-1 to TRBJ2-1, with D tentatively TRBD1 (6 bases). Germline V gene lookup returns CDR1 DFQATT and CDR2 SNEGSKA (reference sequence). The CDR3 contains 15 residues. V shed 3 bases and J shed 6 bases, with 18 bases lying between them. CDR3: CSASRQQGGRNEQFF. The CDR3 nucleotides read TGCAGTGCTAGTCGACAGCAAGGGGGTCGCAATGAGCAGTTCTTC.